This is a list of T cell receptor beta chains from one sample in a study of T cells after yellow fever vaccination. TCRdb used MiXCR to reprocess the 5' RACE reads, holding one entry per CDR3 protein. The table records nearly 45,000 distinct CDR3 sequences, 6.8% of them present only once. Sequenced here: CD8+ T cells not binding an NS4B(214-222) dextramer, sorted from PBMCs, sampled 45 days after the yellow fever booster vaccination. The receptors come from a man aged 25 to 45 who received the YFV17D yellow fever vaccine. CDR3s include the opening cysteine and the closing phenylalanine or tryptophan. The D gene is left open where the match is weak. A row's size may be missing; if present it is once, few, many or a size class.

d_gene | v_gene | abundance | CDR3aa
NA | TRBV10-3 | many | CAIEGRGQGGFYEQYF
TRBD2 | TRBV30 | many | CAWSVLAGVSWETQYF
NA | TRBV4-3 | many | CASSQSGREQYF
TRBD2 | TRBV7-6 | many | CASSLALAGAGNEQFF
NA | TRBV11-2 | many | CASSLVGYSYNEQFF
NA | TRBV19 | few | CASSGSLSETQYF
NA | TRBV11-2 | many | CASTAAFGEQFF
NA | TRBV4-3 | many | CASSPGLPSTDTQYF
NA | TRBV5-1 | many | CASSRDGGGDTEAFF
TRBD1 | TRBV29-1 | many | CSVEGQGVWTEAFF
TRBD2 | TRBV5-4 | NA | CASSFGLAAYEQYF
TRBD2 | TRBV6-5 | many | CASRAGTSGGLEQYF
NA | TRBV7-8 | many | CASSRHTGPDTQYF
TRBD2 | TRBV4-3 | NA | CASSPRVGLAGGGEQFF
NA | TRBV19 | few | CASSTQTSSYYNEQFF
NA | TRBV29-1 | many | CSVELTVYGYTF
TRBD2 | TRBV20-1 | many | CSANGKGEIIAGPYNEQFF
NA | TRBV6-6 | many | CASSFGGGVDNEQFF
NA | TRBV20-1 | many | CSAPPTRSYNEQFF
TRBD1 | TRBV28 | many | CASSRDRGVSNEKLFF
NA | TRBV10-3 | NA | CSISESNRIGDEQFF
NA | TRBV15 | many | CATSKYGRRGSYEQYF
NA | TRBV2 | NA | CANSEGMNTEAFF
NA | TRBV24-1 | many | CATSDLGGWDEQFF
NA | TRBV7-2 | once | CASSLALANYNEQFF
NA | TRBV6-5 | many | CASSYAFRDEQFF
TRBD1 | TRBV28 | many | CASSLGTGRGDTQYF
NA | TRBV7-4 | many | CASSRDTEIYYEQYF
TRBD2 | TRBV4-1 | NA | CASSQEGLAGVETQYF
TRBD2 | TRBV6-2/TRBV6-3 | many | CASSYPGLAGVETQYF
NA | TRBV6-2/TRBV6-3 | many | CASTNGGPYGYTF
NA | TRBV7-9 | many | CASSPPGHFYEQYF
TRBD2 | TRBV5-1 | many | CASSLGTSGAYEQYF
TRBD2 | TRBV12-3/TRBV12-4 | many | CASSTPGLAVPNEQFF
TRBD2 | TRBV7-2 | many | CASSLAPLAGGPSPTDTQYF
TRBD1 | TRBV9 | few | CASSVGTGAIVYTF
NA | TRBV27 | medium-sized | CASSLRGKKNQPQHF
NA | TRBV29-1 | many | CSVAGLGGYTF
NA | TRBV18 | many | CASSPPTSTDTQYF
TRBD2 | TRBV6-2/TRBV6-3 | NA | CASSRLAGADNEQFF
NA | TRBV12-3/TRBV12-4 | many | CASSFGDTQYF
NA | TRBV7-2 | NA | CASSLGGQPQHF
TRBD2 | TRBV7-8 | NA | CASRGREGHNEQFF
NA | TRBV4-3 | many | CASSQALTGEQYF
NA | TRBV7-7 | many | CASSSGTDRQETQYF
NA | TRBV4-3 | many | CASSQDASYEQYF
NA | TRBV3-1 | NA | CASSQRRSETPFQETQYF
TRBD2 | TRBV19 | many | CASSPGGSSYNEQFF
TRBD2 | TRBV7-2 | NA | CASSLGLAEGYEQYF
TRBD2 | TRBV15 | few | CATSSTTSGRVYEQYF
NA | TRBV12-5 | many | CASGARGLEQFF
TRBD1 | TRBV29-1 | many | CSARTGPTEAFF
NA | TRBV6-2/TRBV6-3 | many | CASMTTGELFF
NA | TRBV4-2 | many | CASSQESRGETQYF
TRBD2 | TRBV10-3 | many | CAISESTSGQYNEQFF
TRBD2 | TRBV7-9 | many | CASSSWGSGSSNEQYF
NA | TRBV9 | many | CASSVASGWRTEAFF
NA | TRBV12-3/TRBV12-4 | many | CASSPEGLEQYF
NA | TRBV28 | many | CASSSPLGTFNGNIQYF